This TCR beta chain came from a study of blood T cell repertoires in COVID-19. The overall study: Sites across the United States, Italy and Spain contributed samples from acute and convalescent COVID-19. T cells, B-cell-depleted T cells, or PBMCs provided the cDNA or gDNA that served as material.

The CDR3 is made up of 15 amino acids. The germline gives CDR1 SNHLY, CDR2 FYNNEI. Trimming took 2 bases from V and 3 from J, leaving 10 bases between them. In the source study's methods: Amplification from reference gene primers served as the basis for estimated nucleated cell counts. Libraries were prepared by immunoSEQ multiplex PCR; TCRdb keeps only in-frame clonotypes and omits some of them. V, J and clone size are those of that table, while D and trimming were read from the DNA. The sample yields 120,000 or so clones, 82% seen once. Sequenced input: peripheral blood. The chain uses TRBV2 and TRBJ1-4; D perhaps matches TRBD1 (5 bases). The sequence derives from a woman in her 70s with acute or convalescent COVID-19. CDR3 coding DNA: TGTGCCAGCAGTGAACGGGGGTTGTCTAATGAAAAACTGTTTTTT. Encoded protein: CASSERGLSNEKLFF.